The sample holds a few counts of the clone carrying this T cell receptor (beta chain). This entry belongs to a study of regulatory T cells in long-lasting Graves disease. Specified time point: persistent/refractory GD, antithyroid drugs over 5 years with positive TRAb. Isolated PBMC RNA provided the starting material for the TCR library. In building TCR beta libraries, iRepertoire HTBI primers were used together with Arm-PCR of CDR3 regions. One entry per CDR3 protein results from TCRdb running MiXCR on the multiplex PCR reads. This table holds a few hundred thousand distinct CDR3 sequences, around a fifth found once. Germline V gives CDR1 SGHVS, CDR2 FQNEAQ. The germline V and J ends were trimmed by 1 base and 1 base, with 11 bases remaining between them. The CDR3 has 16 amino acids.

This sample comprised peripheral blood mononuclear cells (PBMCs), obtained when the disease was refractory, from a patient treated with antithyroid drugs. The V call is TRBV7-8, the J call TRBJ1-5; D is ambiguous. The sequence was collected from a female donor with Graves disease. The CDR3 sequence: CASSLEGQTSNQPQHF. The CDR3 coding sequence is TGTGCCAGCAGCTTAGAAGGGCAGACGAGCAATCAGCCCCAGCATTTT.